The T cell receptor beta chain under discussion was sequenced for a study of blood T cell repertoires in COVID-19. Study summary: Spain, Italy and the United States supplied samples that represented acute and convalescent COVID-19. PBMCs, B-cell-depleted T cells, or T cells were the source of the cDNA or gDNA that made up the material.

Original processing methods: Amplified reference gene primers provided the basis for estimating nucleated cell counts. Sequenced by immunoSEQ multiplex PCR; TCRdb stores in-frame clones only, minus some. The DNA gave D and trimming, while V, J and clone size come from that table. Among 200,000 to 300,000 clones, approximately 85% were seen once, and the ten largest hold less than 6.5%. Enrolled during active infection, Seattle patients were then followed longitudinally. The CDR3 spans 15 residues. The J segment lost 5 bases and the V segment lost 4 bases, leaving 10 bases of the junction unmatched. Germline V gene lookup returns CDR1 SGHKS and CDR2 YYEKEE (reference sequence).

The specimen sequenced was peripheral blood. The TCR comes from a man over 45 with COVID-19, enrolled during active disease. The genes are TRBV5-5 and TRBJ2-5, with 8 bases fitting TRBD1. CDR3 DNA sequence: TGTGCCAGCAGCACTCAGGGGGCGCCCCGCGAGACCCAGTACTTC. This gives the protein CASSTQGAPRETQYF.